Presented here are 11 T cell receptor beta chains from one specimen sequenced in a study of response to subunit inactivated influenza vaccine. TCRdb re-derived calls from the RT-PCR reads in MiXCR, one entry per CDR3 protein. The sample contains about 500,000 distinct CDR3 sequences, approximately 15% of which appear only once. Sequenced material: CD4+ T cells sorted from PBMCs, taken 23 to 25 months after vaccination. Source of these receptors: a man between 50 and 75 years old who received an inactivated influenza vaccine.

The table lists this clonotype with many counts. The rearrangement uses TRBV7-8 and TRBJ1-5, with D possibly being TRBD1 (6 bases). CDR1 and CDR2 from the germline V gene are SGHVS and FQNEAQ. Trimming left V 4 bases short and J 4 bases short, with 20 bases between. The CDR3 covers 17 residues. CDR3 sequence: CASSWGAATIPNQPQHF. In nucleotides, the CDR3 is TGTGCCAGCAGCTGGGGGGCAGCTACCATCCCGAATCAGCCCCAGCATTTT.

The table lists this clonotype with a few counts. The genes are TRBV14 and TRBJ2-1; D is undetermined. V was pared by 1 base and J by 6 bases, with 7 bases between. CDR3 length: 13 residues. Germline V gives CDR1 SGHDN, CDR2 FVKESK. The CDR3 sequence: CASSQVAPNEQFF. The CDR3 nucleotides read TGTGCCAGCAGCCAAGTTGCTCCCAATGAGCAGTTCTTC.

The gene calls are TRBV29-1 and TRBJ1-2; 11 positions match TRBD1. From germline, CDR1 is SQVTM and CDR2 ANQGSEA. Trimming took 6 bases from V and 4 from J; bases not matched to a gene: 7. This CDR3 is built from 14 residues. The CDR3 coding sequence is TGCAGCGTCCTCGGACAGGGGGCTATCTATGGCTACACCTTC. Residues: CSVLGQGAIYGYTF.

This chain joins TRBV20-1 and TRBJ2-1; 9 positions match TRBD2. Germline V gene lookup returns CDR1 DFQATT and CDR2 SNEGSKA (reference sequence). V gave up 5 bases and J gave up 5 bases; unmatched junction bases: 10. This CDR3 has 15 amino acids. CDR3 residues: CSASRGSGGNNEQFF. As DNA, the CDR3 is TGCAGTGCTTCCAGGGGTAGCGGGGGAAACAATGAGCAGTTCTTC.

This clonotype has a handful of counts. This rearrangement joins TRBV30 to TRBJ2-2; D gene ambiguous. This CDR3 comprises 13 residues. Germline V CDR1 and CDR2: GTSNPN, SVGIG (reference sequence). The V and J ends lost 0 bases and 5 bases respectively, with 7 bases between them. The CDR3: CAWSVYSTGELFF. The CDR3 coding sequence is TGTGCCTGGAGTGTATACTCAACCGGGGAGCTGTTTTTT.

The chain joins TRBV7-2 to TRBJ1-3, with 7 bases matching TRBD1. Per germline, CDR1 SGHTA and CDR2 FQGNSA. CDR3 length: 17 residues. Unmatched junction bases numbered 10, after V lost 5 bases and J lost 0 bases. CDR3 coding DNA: TGTGCCAGCAGCCAATTCCCCGACAGGGACTCTGGAAACACCATATATTTT. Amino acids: CASSQFPDRDSGNTIYF.

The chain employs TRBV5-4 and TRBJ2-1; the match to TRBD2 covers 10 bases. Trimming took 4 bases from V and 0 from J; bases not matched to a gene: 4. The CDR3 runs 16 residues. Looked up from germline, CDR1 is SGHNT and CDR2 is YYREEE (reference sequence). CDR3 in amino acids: CASSPGLASSYNEQFF. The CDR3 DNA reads TGTGCCAGCAGCCCGGGACTAGCGAGCTCCTACAATGAGCAGTTCTTC.

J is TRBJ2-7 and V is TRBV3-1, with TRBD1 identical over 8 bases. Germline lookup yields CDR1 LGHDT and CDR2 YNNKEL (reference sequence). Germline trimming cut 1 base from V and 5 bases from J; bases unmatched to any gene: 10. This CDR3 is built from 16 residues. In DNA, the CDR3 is TGTGCCAGCAGCCAAGGGGGAGCAGGGGGCTTGAACGAGCAGTACTTC. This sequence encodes CASSQGGAGGLNEQYF.

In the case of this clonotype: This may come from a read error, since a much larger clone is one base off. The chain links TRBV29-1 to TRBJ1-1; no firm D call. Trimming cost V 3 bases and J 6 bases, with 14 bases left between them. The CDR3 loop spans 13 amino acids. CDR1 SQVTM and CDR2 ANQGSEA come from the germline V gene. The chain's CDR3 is CSVERVAGAEAFF. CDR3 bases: TGCAGCGTTGAGCGGGTGGCAGGCGCTGAAGCTTTCTTT.

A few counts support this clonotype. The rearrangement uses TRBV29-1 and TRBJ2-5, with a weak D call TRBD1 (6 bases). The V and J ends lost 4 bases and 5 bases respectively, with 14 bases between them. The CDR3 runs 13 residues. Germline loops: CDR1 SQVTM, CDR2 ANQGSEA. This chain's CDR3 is CSVGDRPRETQYF. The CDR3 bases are TGCAGCGTTGGTGACAGGCCTAGGGAGACCCAGTACTTC. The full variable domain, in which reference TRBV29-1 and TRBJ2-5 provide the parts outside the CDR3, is SAVISQKPSRDICQRGTSLTIQCQVDSQVTMMFWYRQQPGQSLTLIATANQGSEATYESGFVIDKFPISRPNLTFSTLTVSNMSPEDSSIYLCSVGDRPRETQYFGPGTRLLVL.

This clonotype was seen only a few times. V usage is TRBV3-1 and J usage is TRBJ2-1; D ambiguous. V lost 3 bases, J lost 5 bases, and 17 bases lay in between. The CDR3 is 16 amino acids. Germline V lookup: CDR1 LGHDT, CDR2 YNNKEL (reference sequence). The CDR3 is CASSHSIPRGNNEQFF. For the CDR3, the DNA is TGTGCCAGCAGCCATTCTATTCCCCGTGGGAACAATGAGCAGTTCTTC.